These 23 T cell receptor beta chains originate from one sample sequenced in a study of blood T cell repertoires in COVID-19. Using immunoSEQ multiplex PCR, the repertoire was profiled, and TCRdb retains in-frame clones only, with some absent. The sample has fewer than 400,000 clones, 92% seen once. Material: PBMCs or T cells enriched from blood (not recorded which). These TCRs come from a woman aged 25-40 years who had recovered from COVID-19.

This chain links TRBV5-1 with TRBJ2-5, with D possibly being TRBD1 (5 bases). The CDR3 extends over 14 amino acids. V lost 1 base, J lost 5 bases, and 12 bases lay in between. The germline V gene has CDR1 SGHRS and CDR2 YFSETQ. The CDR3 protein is CASSLFPGKETQYF. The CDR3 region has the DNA TGCGCCAGCAGCTTGTTTCCAGGGAAGGAGACCCAGTACTTC.

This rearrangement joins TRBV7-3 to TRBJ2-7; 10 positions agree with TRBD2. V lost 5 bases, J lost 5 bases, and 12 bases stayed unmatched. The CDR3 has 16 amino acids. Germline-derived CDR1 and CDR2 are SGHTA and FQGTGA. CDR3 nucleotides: TGTGCCAGCAGCCGATCGCGAGCGGGAGGGCTGCACGAGCAGTACTTC. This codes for CASSRSRAGGLHEQYF.

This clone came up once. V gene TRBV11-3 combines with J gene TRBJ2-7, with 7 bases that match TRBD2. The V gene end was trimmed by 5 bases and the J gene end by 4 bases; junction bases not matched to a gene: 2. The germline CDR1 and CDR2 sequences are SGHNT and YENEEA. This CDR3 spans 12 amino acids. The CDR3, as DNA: TGTGCCAGCAGCGCGGGAGCTTACGAGCAGTACTTC. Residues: CASSAGAYEQYF.

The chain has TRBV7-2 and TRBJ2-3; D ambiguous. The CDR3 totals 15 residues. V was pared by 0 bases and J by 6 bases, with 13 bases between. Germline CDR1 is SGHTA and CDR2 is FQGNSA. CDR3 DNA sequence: TGTGCCAGCAGCTTAGCGCGAAATCACGGGGATACGCAGTATTTT. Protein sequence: CASSLARNHGDTQYF.

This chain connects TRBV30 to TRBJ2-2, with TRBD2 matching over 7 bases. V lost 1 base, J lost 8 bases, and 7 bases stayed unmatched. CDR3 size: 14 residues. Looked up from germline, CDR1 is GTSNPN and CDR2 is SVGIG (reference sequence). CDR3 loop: CAWSERLATGELFF. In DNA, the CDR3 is TGTGCCTGGAGTGAGAGACTAGCCACAGGGGAGCTGTTTTTT.

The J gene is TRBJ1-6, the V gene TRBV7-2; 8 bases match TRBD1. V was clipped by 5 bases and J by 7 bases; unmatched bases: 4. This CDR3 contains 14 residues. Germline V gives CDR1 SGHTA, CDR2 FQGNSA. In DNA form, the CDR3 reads TGTGCCAGCAGCAGGACAGGGCTGAATTCACCCCTCCACTTT. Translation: CASSRTGLNSPLHF. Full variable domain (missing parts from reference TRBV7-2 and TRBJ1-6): GAGVSQSPSNKVTEKGKDVELRCDPISGHTALYWYRQSLGQGLEFLIYFQGNSAPDKSGLPSDRFSAERTGGSVSTLTIQRTQQEDSAVYLCASSRTGLNSPLHFGNGTRLTVT.

The CDR3 spells CASSSGGSYEQYF. The CDR3 DNA sequence: TGCGCCAGCAGCTCCGGGGGCTCCTACGAGCAGTACTTC. The V call is TRBV5-1, the J call TRBJ2-7; D perhaps matches TRBD2 (6 bases). This CDR3 is built from 13 residues. Germline V gives CDR1 SGHRS, CDR2 YFSETQ. Deletions cut 3 bases from V and 0 bases from J, with 7 bases between.

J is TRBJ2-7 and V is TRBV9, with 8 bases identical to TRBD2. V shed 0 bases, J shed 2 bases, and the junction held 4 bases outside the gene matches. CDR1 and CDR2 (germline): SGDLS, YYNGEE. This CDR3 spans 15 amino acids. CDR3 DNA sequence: TGTGCCAGCAGCGTAGATGCGGGGGGAGCCTACGAGCAGTACTTC. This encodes CASSVDAGGAYEQYF.

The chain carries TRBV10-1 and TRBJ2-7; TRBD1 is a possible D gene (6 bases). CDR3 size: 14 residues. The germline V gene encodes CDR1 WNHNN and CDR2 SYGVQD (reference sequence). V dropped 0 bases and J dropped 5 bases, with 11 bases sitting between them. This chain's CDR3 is CASSESTHRDEQYF. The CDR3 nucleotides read TGCGCCAGCAGTGAGTCGACTCACAGGGACGAGCAGTACTTC.

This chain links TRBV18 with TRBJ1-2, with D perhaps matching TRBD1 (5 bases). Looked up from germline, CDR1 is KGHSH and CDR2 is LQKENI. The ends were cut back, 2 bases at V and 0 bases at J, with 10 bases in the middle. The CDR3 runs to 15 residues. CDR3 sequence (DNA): TGTGCCAGCTCACCAACAGGTTTAGCTAACTATGGCTACACCTTC. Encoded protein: CASSPTGLANYGYTF.

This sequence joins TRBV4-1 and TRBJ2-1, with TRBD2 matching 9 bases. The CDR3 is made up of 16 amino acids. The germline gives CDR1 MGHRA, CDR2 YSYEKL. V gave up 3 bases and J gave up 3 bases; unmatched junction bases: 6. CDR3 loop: CASSQQRGAVYNEQFF. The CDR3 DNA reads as TGCGCCAGCAGCCAGCAGCGGGGGGCCGTCTACAATGAGCAGTTCTTC.

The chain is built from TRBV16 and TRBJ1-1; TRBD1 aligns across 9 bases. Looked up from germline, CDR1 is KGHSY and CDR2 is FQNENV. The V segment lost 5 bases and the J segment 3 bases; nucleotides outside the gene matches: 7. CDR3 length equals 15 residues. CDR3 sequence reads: CASSEGTGKDTEAFF. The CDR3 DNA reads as TGTGCCAGCAGCGAAGGGACAGGGAAGGACACTGAAGCTTTCTTT.

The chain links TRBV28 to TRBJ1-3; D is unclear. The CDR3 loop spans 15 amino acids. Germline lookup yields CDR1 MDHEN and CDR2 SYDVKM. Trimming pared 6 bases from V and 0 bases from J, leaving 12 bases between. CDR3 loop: CASRPTVVSGNTIYF. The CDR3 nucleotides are TGTGCCAGCAGACCTACAGTGGTCTCTGGAAACACCATATATTTT.

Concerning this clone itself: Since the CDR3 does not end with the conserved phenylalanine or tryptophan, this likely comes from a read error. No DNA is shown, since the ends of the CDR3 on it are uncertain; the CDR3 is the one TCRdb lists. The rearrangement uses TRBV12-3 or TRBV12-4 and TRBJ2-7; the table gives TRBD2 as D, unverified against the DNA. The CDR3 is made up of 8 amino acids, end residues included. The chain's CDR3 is CASGRRGI.

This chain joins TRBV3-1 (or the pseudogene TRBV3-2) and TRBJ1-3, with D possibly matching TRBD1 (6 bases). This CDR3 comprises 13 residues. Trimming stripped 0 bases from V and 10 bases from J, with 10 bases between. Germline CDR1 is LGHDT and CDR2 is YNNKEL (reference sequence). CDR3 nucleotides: TGTGCCAGCAGCCAAGATAGGGGGTCAACCATATATTTT. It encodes CASSQDRGSTIYF.

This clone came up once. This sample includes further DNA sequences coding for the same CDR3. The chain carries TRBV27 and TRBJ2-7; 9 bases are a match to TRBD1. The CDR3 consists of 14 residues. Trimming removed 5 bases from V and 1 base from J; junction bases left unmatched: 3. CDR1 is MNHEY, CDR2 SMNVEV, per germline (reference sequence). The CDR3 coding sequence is TGTGCCAGCAGTCAGACAGGGGGTTCCTACGAGCAGTACTTC. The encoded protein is CASSQTGGSYEQYF.

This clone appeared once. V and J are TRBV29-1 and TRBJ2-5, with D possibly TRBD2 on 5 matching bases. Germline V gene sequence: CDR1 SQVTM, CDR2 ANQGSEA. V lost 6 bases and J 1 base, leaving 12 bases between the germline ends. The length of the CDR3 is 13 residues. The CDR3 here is CSVAPGTQETQYF. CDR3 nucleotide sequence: TGCAGCGTGGCCCCGGGAACCCAAGAGACCCAGTACTTC.

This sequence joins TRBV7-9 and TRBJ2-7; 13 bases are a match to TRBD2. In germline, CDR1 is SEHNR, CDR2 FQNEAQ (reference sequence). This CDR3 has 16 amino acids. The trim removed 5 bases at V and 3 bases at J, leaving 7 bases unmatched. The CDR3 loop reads CASSAGLAGESYEQYF. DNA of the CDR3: TGTGCCAGCAGCGCAGGACTAGCGGGAGAGAGCTACGAGCAGTACTTC. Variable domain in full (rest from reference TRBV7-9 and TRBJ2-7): DTGVSQNPRHKITKRGQNVTFRCDPISEHNRLYWYRQTLGQGPEFLTYFQNEAQLEKSRLLSDRFSAERPKGSFSTLEIQRTEQGDSAMYLCASSAGLAGESYEQYFGPGTRLTVT.

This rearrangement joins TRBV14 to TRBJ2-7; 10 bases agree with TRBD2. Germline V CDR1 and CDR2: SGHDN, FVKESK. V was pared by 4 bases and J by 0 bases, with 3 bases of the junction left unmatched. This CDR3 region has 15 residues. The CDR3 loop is CASSRTSGFSYEQYF. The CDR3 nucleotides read TGTGCCAGCAGCCGGACTAGCGGCTTCTCCTACGAGCAGTACTTC.

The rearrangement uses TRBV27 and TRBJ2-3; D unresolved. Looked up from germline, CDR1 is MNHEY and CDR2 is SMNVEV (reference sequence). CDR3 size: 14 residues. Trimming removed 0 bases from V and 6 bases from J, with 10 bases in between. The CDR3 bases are TGTGCCAGCAGTTTATCGGTCTTGCGGGATACGCAGTATTTT. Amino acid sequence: CASSLSVLRDTQYF.

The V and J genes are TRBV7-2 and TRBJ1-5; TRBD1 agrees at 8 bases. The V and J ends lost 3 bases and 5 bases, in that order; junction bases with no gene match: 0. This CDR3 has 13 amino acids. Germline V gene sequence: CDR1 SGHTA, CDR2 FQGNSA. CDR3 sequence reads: CASSLTGDQPQHF. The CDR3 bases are TGTGCCAGCAGCTTGACAGGGGATCAGCCCCAGCATTTT. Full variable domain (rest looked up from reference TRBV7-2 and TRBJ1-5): GAGVSQSPSNKVTEKGKDVELRCDPISGHTALYWYRQSLGQGLEFLIYFQGNSAPDKSGLPSDRFSAERTGGSVSTLTIQRTQQEDSAVYLCASSLTGDQPQHFGDGTRLSIL.

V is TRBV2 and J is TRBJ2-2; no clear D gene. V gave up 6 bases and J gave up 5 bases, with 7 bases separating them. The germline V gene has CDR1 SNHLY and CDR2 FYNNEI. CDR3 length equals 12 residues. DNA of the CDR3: TGTGCCAGCAGCCTTCTGACCGGGGAGCTGTTTTTT. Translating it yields CASSLLTGELFF.

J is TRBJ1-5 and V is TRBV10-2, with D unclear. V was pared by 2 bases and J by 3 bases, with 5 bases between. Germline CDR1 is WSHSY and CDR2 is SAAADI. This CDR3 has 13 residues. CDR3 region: CASSESFNQPQHF. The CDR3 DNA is TGCGCCAGCAGTGAGAGCTTCAATCAGCCCCAGCATTTT.